This TCR beta chain was recorded in a study of somatic mutations in cytotoxic T cells in rheumatoid arthritis. Points from the study as a whole: Just what the expanded CD8+ clones targeted, in terms of antigens, remained unknown. Over 20% of CD8+ cells belonged to the largest CD8+ clone in about an eighth of the 65 patients.

Clones were read by immunoSEQ multiplex PCR, and TCRdb kept only the in-frame ones, dropping some. There are tens of thousands of clones in the sample; approximately 80% occur only once, and roughly 3.1% lies in the top ten. Unmatched junction bases numbered 1, after V lost 2 bases and J lost 5 bases. There are 15 residues in the CDR3. Germline assignment: CDR1 SGHTA and CDR2 FQGTGA. Worth noting for this clone: Its antigen is undetermined.

This receptor was obtained from a man in his forties or fifties in good health. The material sequenced was CD8+ T cells sorted from blood. The chain has TRBV7-3 and TRBJ2-4, with 12 positions matching TRBD2. The CDR3 is CASSLLAGGENIQYF. CDR3 DNA: TGTGCCAGCAGCTTACTAGCGGGGGGGGAAAACATTCAGTACTTC.